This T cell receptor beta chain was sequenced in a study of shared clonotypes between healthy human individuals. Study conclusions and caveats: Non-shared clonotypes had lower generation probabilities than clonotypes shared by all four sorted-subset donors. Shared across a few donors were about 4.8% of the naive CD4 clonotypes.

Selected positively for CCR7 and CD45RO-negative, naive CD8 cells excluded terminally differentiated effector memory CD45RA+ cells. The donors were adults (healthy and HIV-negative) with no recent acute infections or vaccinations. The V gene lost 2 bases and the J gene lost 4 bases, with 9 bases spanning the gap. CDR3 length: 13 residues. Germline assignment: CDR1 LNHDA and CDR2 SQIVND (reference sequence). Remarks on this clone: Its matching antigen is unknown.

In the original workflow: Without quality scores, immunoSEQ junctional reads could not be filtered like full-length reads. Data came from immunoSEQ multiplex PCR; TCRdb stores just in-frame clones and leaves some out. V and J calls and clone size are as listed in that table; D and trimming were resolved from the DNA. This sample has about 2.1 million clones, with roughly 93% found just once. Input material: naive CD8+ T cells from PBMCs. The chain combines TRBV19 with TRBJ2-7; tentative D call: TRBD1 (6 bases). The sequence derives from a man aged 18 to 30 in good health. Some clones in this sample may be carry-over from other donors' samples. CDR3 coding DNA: TGTGCCAGTAGTATACCGACAGGATACGAGCAGTACTTC. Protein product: CASSIPTGYEQYF.